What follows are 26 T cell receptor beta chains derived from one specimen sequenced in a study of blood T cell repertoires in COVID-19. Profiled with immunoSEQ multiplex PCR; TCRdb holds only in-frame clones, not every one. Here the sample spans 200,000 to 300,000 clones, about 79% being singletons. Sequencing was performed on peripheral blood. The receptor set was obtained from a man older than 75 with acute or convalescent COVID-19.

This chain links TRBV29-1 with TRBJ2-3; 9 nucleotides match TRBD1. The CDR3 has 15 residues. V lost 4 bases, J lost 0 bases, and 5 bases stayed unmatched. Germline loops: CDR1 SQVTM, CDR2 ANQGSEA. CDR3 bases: TGCAGCGTTGGCCACAGGGGGCTTAGCACAGATACGCAGTATTTT. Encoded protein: CSVGHRGLSTDTQYF.

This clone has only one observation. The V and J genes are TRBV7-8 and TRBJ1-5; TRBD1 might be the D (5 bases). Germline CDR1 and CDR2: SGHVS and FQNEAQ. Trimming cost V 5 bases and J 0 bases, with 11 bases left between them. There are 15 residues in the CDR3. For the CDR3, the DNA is TGTGCCAGCAGCCCTGACAGAAATAGCAATCAGCCCCAGCATTTT. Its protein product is CASSPDRNSNQPQHF.

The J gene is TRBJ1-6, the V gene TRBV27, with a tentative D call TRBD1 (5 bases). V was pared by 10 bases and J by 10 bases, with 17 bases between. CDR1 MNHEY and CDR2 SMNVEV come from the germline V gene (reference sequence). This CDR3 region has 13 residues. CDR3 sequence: CAIKGTGPSPLHF. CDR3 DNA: TGTGCCATCAAGGGGACTGGTCCATCACCCCTCCACTTT.

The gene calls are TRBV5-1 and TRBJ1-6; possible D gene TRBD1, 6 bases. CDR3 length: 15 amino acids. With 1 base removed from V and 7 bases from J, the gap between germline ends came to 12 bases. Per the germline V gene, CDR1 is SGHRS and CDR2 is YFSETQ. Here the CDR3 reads CASSLQGSGNSPLHF. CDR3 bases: TGCGCCAGCAGCTTGCAGGGGTCCGGAAATTCACCCCTCCACTTT.

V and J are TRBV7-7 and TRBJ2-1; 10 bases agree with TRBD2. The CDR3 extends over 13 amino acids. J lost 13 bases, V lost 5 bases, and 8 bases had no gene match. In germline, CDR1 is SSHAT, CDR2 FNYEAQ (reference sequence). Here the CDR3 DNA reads TGTGCCAGCAGCATGTCACTAGCGGGGCCCCAGTTCTTC. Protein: CASSMSLAGPQFF.

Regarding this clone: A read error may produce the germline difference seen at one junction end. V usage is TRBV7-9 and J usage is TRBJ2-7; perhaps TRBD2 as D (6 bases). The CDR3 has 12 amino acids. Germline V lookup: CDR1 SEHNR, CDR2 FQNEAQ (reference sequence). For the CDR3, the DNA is TGTGCCAGCAGCTTAGTAGGCAGGGAGGTGCACTTC. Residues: CASSLVGREVHF.

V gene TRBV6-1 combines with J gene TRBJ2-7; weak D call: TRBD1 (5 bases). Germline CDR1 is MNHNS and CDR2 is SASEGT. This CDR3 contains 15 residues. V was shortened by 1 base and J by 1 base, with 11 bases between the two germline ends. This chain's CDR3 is CASSEGVGESYEQYF. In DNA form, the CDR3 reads TGTGCCAGCAGTGAAGGAGTAGGGGAATCCTACGAGCAGTACTTC.

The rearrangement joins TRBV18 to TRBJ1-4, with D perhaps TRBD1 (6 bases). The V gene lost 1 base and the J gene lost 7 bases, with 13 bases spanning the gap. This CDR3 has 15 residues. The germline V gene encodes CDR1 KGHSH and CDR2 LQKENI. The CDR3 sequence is CASSPQSGRGEKLFF. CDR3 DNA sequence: TGTGCCAGCTCACCACAAAGCGGCAGGGGTGAAAAACTGTTTTTT.

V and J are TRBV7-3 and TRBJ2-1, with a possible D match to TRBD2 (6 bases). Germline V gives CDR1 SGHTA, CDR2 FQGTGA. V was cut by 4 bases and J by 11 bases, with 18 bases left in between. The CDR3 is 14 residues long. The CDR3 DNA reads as TGTGCCAGCAGCTCCGGGAGCCTGCCTAAAAAGCAGTTCTTC. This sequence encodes CASSSGSLPKKQFF.

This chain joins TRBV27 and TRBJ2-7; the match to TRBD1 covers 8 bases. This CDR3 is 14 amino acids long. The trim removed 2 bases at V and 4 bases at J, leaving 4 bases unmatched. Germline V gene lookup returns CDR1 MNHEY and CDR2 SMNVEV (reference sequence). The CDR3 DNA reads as TGTGCCAGCAGTTTAAGTCAGGGGGCGTACGAGCAGTACTTC. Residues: CASSLSQGAYEQYF.

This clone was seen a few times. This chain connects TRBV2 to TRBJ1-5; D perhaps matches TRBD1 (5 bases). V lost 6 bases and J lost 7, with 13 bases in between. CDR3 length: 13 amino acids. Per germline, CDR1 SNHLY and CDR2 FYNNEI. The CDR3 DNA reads TGTGCCAGCAGGGCCCCGGGGGTACAGCCCCAGCATTTT. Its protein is CASRAPGVQPQHF.

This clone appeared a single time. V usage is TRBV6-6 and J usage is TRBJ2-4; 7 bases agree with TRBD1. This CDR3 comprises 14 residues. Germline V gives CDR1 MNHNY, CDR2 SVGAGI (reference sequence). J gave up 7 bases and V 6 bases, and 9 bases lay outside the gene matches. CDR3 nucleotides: TGTGCCAGCAGACCTCAGGGACAGTCGAACATTCAGTACTTC. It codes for CASRPQGQSNIQYF.

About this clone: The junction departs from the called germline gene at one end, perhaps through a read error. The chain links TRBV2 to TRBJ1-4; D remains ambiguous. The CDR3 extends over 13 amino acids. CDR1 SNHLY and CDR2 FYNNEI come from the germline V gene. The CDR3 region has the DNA TGTGCCAGCCGTGAGAGGTTGAGTGAAAAACTGTTTTTT. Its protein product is CASRERLSEKLFF.

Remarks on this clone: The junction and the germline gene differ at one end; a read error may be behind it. CDR3: CANSQDPRWNTEAFF. In DNA, the CDR3 is TGCGCCAACAGCCAAGACCCTCGTTGGAACACTGAAGCTTTCTTT. The chain is built from TRBV4-1 and TRBJ1-1; unclear D gene. CDR1 and CDR2 (germline): MGHRA, YSYEKL. This CDR3 spans 15 amino acids.

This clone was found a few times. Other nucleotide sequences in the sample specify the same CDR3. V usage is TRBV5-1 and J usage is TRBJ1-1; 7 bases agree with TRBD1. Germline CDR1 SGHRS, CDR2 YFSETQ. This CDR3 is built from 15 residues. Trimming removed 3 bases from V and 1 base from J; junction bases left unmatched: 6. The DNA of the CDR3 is TGCGCCAGCAGCTCCCGCCAGGGGGGGAACACTGAAGCTTTCTTT. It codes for CASSSRQGGNTEAFF.

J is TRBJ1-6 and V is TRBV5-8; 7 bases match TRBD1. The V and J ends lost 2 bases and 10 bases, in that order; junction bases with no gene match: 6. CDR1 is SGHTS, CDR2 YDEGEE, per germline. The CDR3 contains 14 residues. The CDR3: CASSLGQGESPLHF. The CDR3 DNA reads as TGTGCCAGCAGCTTAGGGCAGGGGGAATCACCCCTCCACTTT. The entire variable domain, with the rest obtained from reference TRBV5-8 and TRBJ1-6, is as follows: EAGVTQSPTHLIKTRGQQATLRCSPISGHTSVYWYQQALGLGLQFLLWYDEGEERNRGNFPPRFSGRQFPNYSSELNVNALELEDSALYLCASSLGQGESPLHFGNGTRLTVT.

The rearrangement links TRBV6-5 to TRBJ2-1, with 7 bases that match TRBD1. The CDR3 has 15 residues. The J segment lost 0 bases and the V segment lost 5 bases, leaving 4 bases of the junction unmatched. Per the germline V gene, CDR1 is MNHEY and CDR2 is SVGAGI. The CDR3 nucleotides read TGTGCCAGCAGTACACAGGGGAGCTCCTACAATGAGCAGTTCTTC. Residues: CASSTQGSSYNEQFF.

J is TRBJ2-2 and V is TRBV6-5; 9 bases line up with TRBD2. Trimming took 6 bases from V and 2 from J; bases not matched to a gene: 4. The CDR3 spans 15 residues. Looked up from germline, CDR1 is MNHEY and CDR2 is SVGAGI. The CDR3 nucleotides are TGTGCCAGCAGCTCTAGCGGGGCCAACACCGGGGAGCTGTTTTTT. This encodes CASSSSGANTGELFF.

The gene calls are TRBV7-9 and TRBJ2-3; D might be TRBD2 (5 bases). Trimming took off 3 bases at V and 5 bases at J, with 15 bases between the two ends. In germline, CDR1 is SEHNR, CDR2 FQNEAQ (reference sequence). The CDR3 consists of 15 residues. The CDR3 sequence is CASSLSEGGGDTQYF. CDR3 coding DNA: TGTGCCAGCAGCTTGAGTGAAGGAGGTGGAGATACGCAGTATTTT.

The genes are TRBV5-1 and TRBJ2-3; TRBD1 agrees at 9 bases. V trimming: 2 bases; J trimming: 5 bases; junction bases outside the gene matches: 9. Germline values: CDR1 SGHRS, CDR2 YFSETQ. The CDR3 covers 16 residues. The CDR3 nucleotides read TGCGCCAGCAGCTTAGCGGGGACAGGGTCACGAGATACGCAGTATTTT. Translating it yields CASSLAGTGSRDTQYF.

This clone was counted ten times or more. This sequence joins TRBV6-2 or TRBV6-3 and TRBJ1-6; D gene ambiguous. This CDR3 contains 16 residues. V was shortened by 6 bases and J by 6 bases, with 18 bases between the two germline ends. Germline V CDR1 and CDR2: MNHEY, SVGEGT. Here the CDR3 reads CASSVYPWRINSPLHF. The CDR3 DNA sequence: TGTGCCAGCAGCGTGTATCCCTGGAGAATTAATTCACCCCTCCACTTT.

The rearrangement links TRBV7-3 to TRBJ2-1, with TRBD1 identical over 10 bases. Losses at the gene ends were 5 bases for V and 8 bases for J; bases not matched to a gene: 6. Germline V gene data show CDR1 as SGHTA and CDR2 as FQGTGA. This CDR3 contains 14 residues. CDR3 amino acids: CASSVGQGFDEQFF. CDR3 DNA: TGTGCCAGCAGCGTGGGACAGGGGTTCGATGAGCAGTTCTTC. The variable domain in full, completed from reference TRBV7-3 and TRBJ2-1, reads GAGVSQTPSNKVTEKGKYVELRCDPISGHTALYWYRQSLGQGPEFLIYFQGTGAADDSGLPNDRFFAVRPEGSVSTLKIQRTERGDSAVYLCASSVGQGFDEQFFGPGTRLTVL.

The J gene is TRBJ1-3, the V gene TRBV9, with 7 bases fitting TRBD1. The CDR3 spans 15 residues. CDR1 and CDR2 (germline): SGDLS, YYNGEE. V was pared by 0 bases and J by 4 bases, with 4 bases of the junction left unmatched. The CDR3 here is CASSVVAQGGNTIYF. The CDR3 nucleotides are TGTGCCAGCAGCGTAGTAGCACAGGGGGGAAACACCATATATTTT.

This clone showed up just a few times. The CDR3 nucleotides are TGTGCCGCCGCTCGCAACAACCCTTCAACTAATGAAAAACTGTTTTTT. Its translation: CAAARNNPSTNEKLFF. The chain recombines TRBV2 with TRBJ1-4, with D uncertain. This CDR3 comprises 16 residues. Germline lookup yields CDR1 SNHLY and CDR2 FYNNEI. V dropped 11 bases and J dropped 0 bases, with 19 bases sitting between them.

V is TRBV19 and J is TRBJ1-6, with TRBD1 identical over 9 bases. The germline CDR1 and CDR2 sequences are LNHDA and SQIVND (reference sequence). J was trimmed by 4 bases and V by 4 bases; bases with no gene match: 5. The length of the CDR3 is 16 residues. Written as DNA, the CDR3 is TGTGCCAGTAGTACCACAGGGGGCCAATATAATTCACCCCTCCACTTT. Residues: CASSTTGGQYNSPLHF.

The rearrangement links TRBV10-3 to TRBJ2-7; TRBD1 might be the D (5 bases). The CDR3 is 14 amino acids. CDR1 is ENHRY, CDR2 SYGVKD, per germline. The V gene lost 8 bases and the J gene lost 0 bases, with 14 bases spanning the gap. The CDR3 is CAISQGASSYEQYF. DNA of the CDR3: TGTGCCATCTCCCAAGGGGCGAGCTCCTACGAGCAGTACTTC.